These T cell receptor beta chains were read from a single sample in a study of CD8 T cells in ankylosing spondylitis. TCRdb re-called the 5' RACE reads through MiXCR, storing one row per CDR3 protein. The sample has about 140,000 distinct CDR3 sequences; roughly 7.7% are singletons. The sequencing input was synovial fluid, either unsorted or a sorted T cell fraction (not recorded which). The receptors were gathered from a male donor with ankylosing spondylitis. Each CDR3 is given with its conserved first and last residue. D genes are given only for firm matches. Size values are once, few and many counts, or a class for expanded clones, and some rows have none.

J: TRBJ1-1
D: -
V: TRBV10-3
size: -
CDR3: CASNQRWDTEAFF
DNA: TGTGCCAGCAATCAGAGGTGGGACACTGAAGCTTTCTTT

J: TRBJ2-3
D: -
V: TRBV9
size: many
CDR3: CASSAGAPGYTQYF
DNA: TGTGCCAGCAGCGCTGGGGCCCCGGGATATACGCAGTATTTT

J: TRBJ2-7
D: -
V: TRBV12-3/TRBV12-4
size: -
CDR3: CASLKGQPPYEQYF
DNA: TGTGCCAGCCTTAAAGGACAGCCTCCCTACGAGCAGTACTTC

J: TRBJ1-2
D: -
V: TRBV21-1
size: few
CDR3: CASSKVSRGHKNYGYTF
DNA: TGTGCCAGCAGCAAAGTTAGTCGGGGACACAAGAACTATGGCTACACCTTC

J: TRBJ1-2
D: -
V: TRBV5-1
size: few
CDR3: CASSLDPGQNYGYTF
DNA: TGCGCCAGCAGCTTGGACCCTGGACAGAACTATGGCTACACCTTC

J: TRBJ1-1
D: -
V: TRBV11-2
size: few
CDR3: CASSSFPLNTEAFF
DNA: TGTGCCAGCAGCTCGTTTCCCCTGAACACTGAAGCTTTCTTT

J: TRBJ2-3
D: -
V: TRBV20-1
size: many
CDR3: CSALGFTSTDTQYF
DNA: TGCAGTGCCCTGGGATTTACTAGCACAGATACGCAGTATTTT

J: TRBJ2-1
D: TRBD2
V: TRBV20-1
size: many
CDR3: CSARKRTSGGGEQFF
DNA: TGCAGTGCTAGAAAAAGGACTAGTGGCGGTGGTGAGCAGTTCTTC

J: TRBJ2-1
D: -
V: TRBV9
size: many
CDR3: CASSVGGLGALGRNEQFF
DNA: TGTGCCAGCAGCGTAGGGGGACTCGGCGCCTTGGGCAGGAATGAGCAGTTCTTC

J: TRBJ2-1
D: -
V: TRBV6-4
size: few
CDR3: CASTVGGFAYNEQFF
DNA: TGTGCCAGCACCGTGGGGGGATTTGCCTACAATGAGCAGTTCTTC

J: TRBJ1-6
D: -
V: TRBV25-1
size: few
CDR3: CASSERRASDSPLHF
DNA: TGTGCCAGCAGTGAACGAAGGGCTAGCGATTCACCCCTCCACTTT

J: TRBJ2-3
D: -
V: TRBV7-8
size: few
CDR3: CASSQVDTQYF
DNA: TGTGCCAGCAGCCAAGTGGATACGCAGTATTTT

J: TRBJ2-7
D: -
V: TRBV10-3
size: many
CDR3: CAISPTLANEQYF
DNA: TGTGCCATCAGCCCCACTCTAGCTAACGAGCAGTACTTC

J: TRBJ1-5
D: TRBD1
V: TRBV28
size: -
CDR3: CASTLRGQGVRAPGNQPQHF
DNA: TGTGCCAGCACCTTACGGGGACAGGGGGTTAGAGCTCCAGGCAATCAGCCCCAGCATTTT

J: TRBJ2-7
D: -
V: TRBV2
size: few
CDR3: CASNTMSEQYF
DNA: TGTGCCAGCAATACGATGTCCGAGCAGTACTTC

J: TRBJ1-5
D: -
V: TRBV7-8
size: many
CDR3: CASSSFKEPQHF
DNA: TGTGCCAGCAGCTCCTTTAAGGAGCCCCAGCATTTT

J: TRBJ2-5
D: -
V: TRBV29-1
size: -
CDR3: CSVVSNLGETQYF
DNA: TGCAGCGTTGTATCAAACCTCGGGGAGACCCAGTACTTC

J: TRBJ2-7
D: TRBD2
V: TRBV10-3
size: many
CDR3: CAIRGGELDANRDEQYF
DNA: TGTGCCATCAGGGGAGGGGAGCTGGATGCCAACCGGGACGAGCAGTACTTC

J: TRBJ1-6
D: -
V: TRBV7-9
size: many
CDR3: CASTSLNGNDSPLHF
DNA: TGTGCCAGCACCTCTCTGAATGGGAATGATTCACCCCTCCACTTT

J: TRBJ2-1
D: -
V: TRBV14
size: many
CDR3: CASSPGTVSYNEQFF
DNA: TGTGCCAGCAGCCCCGGTACAGTCTCCTACAATGAGCAGTTCTTC

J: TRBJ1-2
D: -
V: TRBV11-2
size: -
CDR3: CASSRGAASVGYTF
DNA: TGTGCCAGCAGCCGGGGGGCGGCCTCTGTGGGCTACACCTTC

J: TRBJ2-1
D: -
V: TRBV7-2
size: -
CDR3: CASSPGAPRNEQFF
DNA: TGTGCCAGCAGCCCAGGGGCACCACGGAATGAGCAGTTCTTC

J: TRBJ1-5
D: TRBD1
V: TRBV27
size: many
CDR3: CASSPADRAYQPQHF
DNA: TGTGCCAGCAGTCCCGCAGACAGGGCTTATCAGCCCCAGCATTTT

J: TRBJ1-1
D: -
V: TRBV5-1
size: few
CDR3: CASSPASQTEAFF
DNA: TGCGCCAGCAGCCCCGCGTCCCAAACTGAAGCTTTCTTT

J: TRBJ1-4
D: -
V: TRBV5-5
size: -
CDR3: CARSLGQTAGKLFF
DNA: TGTGCCAGGAGCCTTGGGCAGACTGCCGGGAAACTGTTTTTT

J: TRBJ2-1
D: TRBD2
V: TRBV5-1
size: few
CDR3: CASSLLVGGGYNEQFF
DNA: TGCGCCAGCAGCTTGTTGGTCGGGGGGGGATACAATGAGCAGTTCTTC

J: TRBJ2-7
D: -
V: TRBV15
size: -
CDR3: CATSRDRASYEQYF
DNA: TGTGCCACCAGCAGAGATAGGGCGAGCTACGAGCAGTACTTC

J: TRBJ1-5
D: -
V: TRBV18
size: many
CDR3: CASSPPGSMGNQPQHF
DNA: TGTGCCAGCTCACCACCGGGCTCAATGGGCAATCAGCCCCAGCATTTT

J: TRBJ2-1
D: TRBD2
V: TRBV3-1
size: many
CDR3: CASSPLLAGDNEQFF
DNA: TGTGCCAGCAGTCCGTTACTAGCGGGGGACAATGAGCAGTTCTTC

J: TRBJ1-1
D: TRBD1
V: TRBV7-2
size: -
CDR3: CASRGGQSKAFF
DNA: TGTGCCAGCAGGGGGGGACAGTCTAAAGCTTTCTTT

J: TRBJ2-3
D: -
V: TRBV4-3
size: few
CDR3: CASSQEQWDTQYF
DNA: TGCGCCAGCAGCCAAGAACAGTGGGATACGCAGTATTTT

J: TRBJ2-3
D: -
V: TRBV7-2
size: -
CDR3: CASSLGAGITDTQYF
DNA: TGTGCCAGCAGCTTAGGTGCAGGGATCACAGATACGCAGTATTTT

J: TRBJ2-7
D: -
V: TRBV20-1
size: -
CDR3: CSAGGGSLGLDEQYF
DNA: TGCAGTGCGGGCGGTGGGAGCCTTGGGCTAGACGAGCAGTACTTC

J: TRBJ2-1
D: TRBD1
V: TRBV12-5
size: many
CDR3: CASGLVPDGQGPNEQFF
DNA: TGTGCTAGTGGTTTGGTACCGGACGGACAGGGGCCCAATGAGCAGTTCTTC

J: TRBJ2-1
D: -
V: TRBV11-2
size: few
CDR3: CASSSTGQKSSYNEQFF
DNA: TGTGCCAGCAGCTCGACCGGACAGAAGAGCTCCTACAATGAGCAGTTCTTC

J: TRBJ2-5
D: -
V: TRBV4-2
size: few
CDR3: CASSQDVGSWGETQYF
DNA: TGTGCCAGCAGCCAAGATGTAGGGTCTTGGGGGGAGACCCAGTACTTC